A single T cell receptor beta chain is shown here with its context. The antigen remains unidentified. The sample is drawn from a study of Ad26.COV2.S vaccination and SARS-CoV-2 variants. Study-level background: Participants got Ad26.COV2.S intramuscularly, once or twice 56 days apart. Study conclusions and caveats: A substantial breadth of spike-specific CD8+ and CD4+ T cell responses after vaccination has been reported. Compared with placebo recipients, vaccine recipients had higher spike-specific TCR breadth.

Here immunoSEQ multiplex PCR was the method, and the copy in TCRdb shows in-frame clones only, minus some. The sample carries around 320,000 clones, about 86% recorded once. Treatment indicated: about 20 received Ad26.COV2.S at low or high dose, single or two shots; roughly 5 received placebo; per-sample allocation not given. Sampling happened 63 days after the first vaccine or placebo injection. Vaccination employed an Ad26 vector expressing the Wuhan-strain SARS-CoV-2 spike. Germline V gene data show CDR1 as LGHDT and CDR2 as YNNKEL (reference sequence). The CDR3 length is 16 residues. J was trimmed by 5 bases and V by 1 base; bases with no gene match: 8.

The chain couples TRBV3-1 (or the pseudogene TRBV3-2) to TRBJ2-5, with 9 bases fitting TRBD1. This receptor was identified in a person between 18 and 59 years old who received the Ad26.COV2.S COVID-19 vaccine or a placebo. Source: peripheral blood, taken in a trial of Ad26.COV2.S vaccine versus placebo. CDR3 sequence (DNA): TGTGCCAGCAGCCAAGGTGGTATAGGGACAGGGGAGACCCAGTACTTC. Translating it yields CASSQGGIGTGETQYF.